This T cell receptor beta chain was retrieved from a study of T cells in Graves' hyperthyroidism and ophthalmopathy. V trimming: 6 bases; J trimming: 6 bases; junction bases outside the gene matches: 7. Per germline, CDR1 MDHEN and CDR2 SYDVKM. The CDR3 loop spans 13 amino acids. RNA transcripts yielded amplified TCR beta CDR3 regions. During a first-round RT-PCR of the TCR CDR3, the HTBI primer set was used. TCRdb re-analysed the multiplex PCR reads in MiXCR, keeping a single row per CDR3 protein. The sample lists approximately 300,000 distinct CDR3 sequences, around 15% seen once, with roughly 53% in the top ten. A few counts support this clonotype.

This receptor was identified in a woman aged 60-75 years with Graves' ophthalmopathy. The chain uses TRBV28 and TRBJ1-2, with 7 bases identical to TRBD1. The sample comprised blood. The CDR3 region is CASSTTGVNGYTF. The CDR3 region has the DNA TGTGCCAGCAGCACCACAGGGGTCAATGGCTACACCTTC.